This T cell receptor beta chain is drawn from a study of T cells in localized non-small cell lung cancer. The repertoire was sequenced with immunoSEQ multiplex PCR; TCRdb's copy has only in-frame clones and lacks some. The data show around 41,000 clones, about 88% seen once. As concerns this clone: What it binds is not known.

Germline V gene sequence: CDR1 SGHTS, CDR2 YDEGEE. This CDR3 contains 15 residues. V shed 4 bases, J shed 6 bases, and the junction held 13 bases outside the gene matches. Overall study results and limits: Because only a single region of the tumor was sequenced, heterogeneity remains possible. When the top 100 tumor clones were examined, a median around 61 of them also appeared in the adjacent lung, which was paired and uninvolved. The study found T cell clonality highest in uninvolved adjacent lung, above tumor.

The rearrangement joins TRBV5-8 to TRBJ2-7; TRBD1 agrees at 7 bases. Here the sequenced sample was peripheral blood, taken before any cancer treatment. The TCR originated in a female donor aged 60 or older with stage I squamous cell lung carcinoma. The CDR3 sequence: CASSPGQTGMIEQYF. The CDR3 DNA sequence: TGTGCCAGCAGCCCGGGACAGACGGGGATGATCGAGCAGTACTTC.